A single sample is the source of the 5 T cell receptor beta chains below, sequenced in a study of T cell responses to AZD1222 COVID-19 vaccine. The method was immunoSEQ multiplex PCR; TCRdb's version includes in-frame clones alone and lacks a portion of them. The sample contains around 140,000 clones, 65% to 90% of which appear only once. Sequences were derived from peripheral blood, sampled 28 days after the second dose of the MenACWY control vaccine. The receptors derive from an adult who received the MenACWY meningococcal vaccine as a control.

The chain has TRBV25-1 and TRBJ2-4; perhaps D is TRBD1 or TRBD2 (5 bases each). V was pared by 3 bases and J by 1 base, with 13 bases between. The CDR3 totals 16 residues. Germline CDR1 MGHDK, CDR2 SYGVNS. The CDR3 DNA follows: TGTGCCAGCAGTGATACGGGACCCCGTGCCAAAAACATTCAGTACTTC. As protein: CASSDTGPRAKNIQYF.

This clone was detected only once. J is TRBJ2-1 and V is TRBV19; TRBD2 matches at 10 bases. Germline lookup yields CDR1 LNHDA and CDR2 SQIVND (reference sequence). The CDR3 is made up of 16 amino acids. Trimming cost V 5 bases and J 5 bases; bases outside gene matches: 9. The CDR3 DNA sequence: TGTGCCAGTAGTTCCGTACTAGCGGGGAACGACAATGAGCAGTTCTTC. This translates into CASSSVLAGNDNEQFF.

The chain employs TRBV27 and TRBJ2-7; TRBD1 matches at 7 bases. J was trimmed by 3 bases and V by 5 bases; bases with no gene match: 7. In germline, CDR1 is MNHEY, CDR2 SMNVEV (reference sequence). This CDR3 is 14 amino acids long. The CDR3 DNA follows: TGTGCCAGCAGTCTTAACCGGGACAGCTACGAGCAGTACTTC. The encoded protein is CASSLNRDSYEQYF.

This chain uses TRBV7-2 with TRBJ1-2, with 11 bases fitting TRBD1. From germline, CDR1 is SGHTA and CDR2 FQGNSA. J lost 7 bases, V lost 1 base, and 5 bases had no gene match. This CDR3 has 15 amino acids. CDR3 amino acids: CASSLDRTGGRGYTF. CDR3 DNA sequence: TGTGCCAGCAGCTTAGATCGGACAGGGGGCCGTGGCTACACCTTC.

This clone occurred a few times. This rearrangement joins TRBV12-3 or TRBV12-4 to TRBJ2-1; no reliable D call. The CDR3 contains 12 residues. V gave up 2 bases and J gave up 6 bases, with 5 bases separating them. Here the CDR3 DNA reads TGTGCCAGCAGTTTATTGGGCAATGAGCAGTTCTTC. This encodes CASSLLGNEQFF.